The present T cell receptor beta chain was sequenced within a study of T-cell reconstitution after alpha-beta-depleted transplantation in children. Library preparation (for TCRbeta) was performed with unique molecular identifiers. TCRdb reprocessed the PCR reads with MiXCR, giving one entry per CDR3 protein. The sample shows about 540,000 distinct CDR3 sequences, 18% of them seen only once. The germline V gene has CDR1 KGHDR and CDR2 SFDVKD. V lost 4 bases and J 7 bases, leaving 10 bases between the germline ends. This CDR3 has 14 amino acids. Sequencing was performed on PBMCs from the stem cell graft donor, taken from the stem cell graft. This TCR derives from a human donor who donated a stem cell graft to a child with acute lymphoblastic leukemia. This chain connects TRBV24-1 to TRBJ1-6, with a possible D match to TRBD1 (5 bases). In DNA form, the CDR3 reads TGTGCCACCAGTGACGCAGGGCACAATTCACCCCTCCACTTT. This gives the protein CATSDAGHNSPLHF.